The 30 T cell receptor beta chains given below trace back to one sample, sequenced in a study of OX40 agonist ivuxolimab in advanced cancers. This table comes from immunoSEQ multiplex PCR, and its TCRdb copy is limited to in-frame clones, with some not included. The sample includes 65,000 to 85,000 clones, about 80% seen only once; the top ten take 6.9%. Specimen: CD4+ or CD8+ T cells sorted from blood, collected in a trial of the OX40 agonist ivuxolimab. The receptors originated from an adult with an advanced solid tumor such as melanoma, head and neck, liver or kidney cancer.

V gene TRBV5-1 combines with J gene TRBJ2-2; no clear D. This CDR3 spans 15 amino acids. Germline values: CDR1 SGHRS, CDR2 YFSETQ. The V end was cut by 4 bases, the J end by 0 bases, with 10 bases between. The CDR3 DNA sequence: TGCGCCAGCAGCGGAAACACGGCGAACACCGGGGAGCTGTTTTTT. This sequence encodes CASSGNTANTGELFF.

This clone was detected once. J is TRBJ1-2 and V is TRBV29-1; tentative D call: TRBD1 (6 bases). Deletions cut 2 bases from V and 3 bases from J, with 28 bases between. This CDR3 has 19 amino acids. In germline, CDR1 is SQVTM, CDR2 ANQGSEA. CDR3 sequence: CSVELAGRSDRPGDYGYTF. CDR3 coding DNA: TGCAGCGTTGAATTGGCGGGTCGGTCCGACAGGCCTGGGGACTATGGCTACACCTTC.

CDR3 DNA sequence: TGTGCCAGCAGCTCTAGCGGGGGGGCTGGAGATACGCAGTATTTT. Protein product: CASSSSGGAGDTQYF. V gene TRBV7-3 combines with J gene TRBJ2-3, with 12 bases that match TRBD2. Germline CDR1 is SGHTA and CDR2 is FQGTGA. Trimming took 4 bases from V and 5 from J; bases not matched to a gene: 4. This CDR3 is built from 15 residues.

The chain joins TRBV12-5 to TRBJ2-1, with TRBD1 matching over 7 bases. The CDR3 has 15 residues. Germline CDR1 is LGHNT and CDR2 is FRNRAP. J lost 7 bases, V lost 5 bases, and 11 bases had no gene match. The CDR3 protein is CASGPQGVLFNEQFF. The CDR3 DNA reads as TGTGCTAGTGGTCCTCAGGGGGTCCTCTTTAATGAGCAGTTCTTC.

This sequence joins TRBV19 and TRBJ2-2; tentatively, D is TRBD1 (6 bases). Germline V gene sequence: CDR1 LNHDA, CDR2 SQIVND (reference sequence). V was trimmed by 5 bases and J by 1 base, leaving 11 bases between them. The CDR3 extends over 15 amino acids. The CDR3 protein is CASSPRGQNTGELFF. The CDR3, as DNA: TGTGCCAGTAGTCCCAGGGGCCAGAACACCGGGGAGCTGTTTTTT. The whole variable domain, remainder taken from reference TRBV19 and TRBJ2-2, is DGGITQSPKYLFRKEGQNVTLSCEQNLNHDAMYWYRQDPGQGLRLIYYSQIVNDFQKGDIAEGYSVSREKKESFPLTVTSAQKNPTAFYLCASSPRGQNTGELFFGEGSRLTVL.

The chain uses TRBV7-2 and TRBJ1-1; a possible D gene is TRBD1 (6 bases). The CDR3 is made up of 14 amino acids. Trimming stripped 4 bases from V and 5 bases from J, with 14 bases between. CDR1 and CDR2 from the germline V gene are SGHTA and FQGNSA. The CDR3 loop reads CASSSRGAGTEAFF. CDR3 DNA sequence: TGTGCCAGCAGCTCCCGGGGGGCGGGAACTGAAGCTTTCTTT.

The chain has TRBV18 and TRBJ1-5, with 8 bases matching TRBD1. The CDR3 has 17 amino acids. Per the germline V gene, CDR1 is KGHSH and CDR2 is LQKENI. J gave up 5 bases and V 3 bases, and 12 bases lay outside the gene matches. The CDR3 loop reads CASSPQFAGGYDQPQHF. Written as DNA, the CDR3 is TGTGCCAGCTCACCCCAATTCGCAGGGGGCTATGATCAGCCCCAGCATTTT.

V and J are TRBV11-1 and TRBJ1-1, with a tentative D call TRBD1 (5 bases). V dropped 3 bases and J dropped 0 bases, with 14 bases sitting between them. The germline V gene encodes CDR1 SGHAT and CDR2 FQDESV (reference sequence). This CDR3 has 16 amino acids. CDR3 sequence reads: CASSLAFDRMNTEAFF. In DNA form, the CDR3 reads TGTGCCAGCAGCTTGGCTTTCGACAGAATGAACACTGAAGCTTTCTTT.

The gene calls are TRBV6-6 and TRBJ2-1; tentatively, D is TRBD2 (6 bases). In germline, CDR1 is MNHNY, CDR2 SVGAGI (reference sequence). The CDR3 contains 15 residues. Between the trimmed V and J ends, which lost 7 bases and 4 bases, there was a span of 17 bases. This CDR3 reads CASTRSGPNYNEQFF. DNA for the CDR3: TGTGCCAGCACCCGAAGCGGGCCAAATTACAATGAGCAGTTCTTC.

The CDR3 DNA reads TGTGCCAGCAGTTCAAGGGGTGGCGAGACCCAGTACTTC. The encoded protein is CASSSRGGETQYF. The chain combines TRBV6-6 with TRBJ2-5; perhaps TRBD1 as D (5 bases). The CDR3 length is 13 residues. Deletions cut 4 bases from V and 5 bases from J, with 11 bases between. Germline V gene data show CDR1 as MNHNY and CDR2 as SVGAGI (reference sequence).

V usage is TRBV19 and J usage is TRBJ2-5, with a weak D call TRBD2 (7 bases). The CDR3 extends over 15 amino acids. Germline lookup yields CDR1 LNHDA and CDR2 SQIVND (reference sequence). V lost 3 bases and J lost 4, with 15 bases in between. The CDR3: CASSIMRGQIETQYF. In DNA form, the CDR3 reads TGTGCCAGTAGTATTATGCGGGGGCAAATAGAGACCCAGTACTTC.

DNA for the CDR3: TGTGCCAGCAGCTATGGACAGTATAATTCACCCCTCCACTTT. Amino acid sequence: CASSYGQYNSPLHF. V and J are TRBV4-2 and TRBJ1-6, with D possibly being TRBD1 (6 bases). Germline CDR1 reads LGHNA; CDR2 reads YNFKEQ. V lost 5 bases, J lost 4 bases, and 9 bases lay in between. The CDR3 runs 14 residues.

This chain's CDR3 is CASSLGAGETQYF. CDR3 bases: TGTGCCAGCAGCTTAGGCGCGGGAGAGACCCAGTACTTC. The V and J genes are TRBV13 and TRBJ2-5, with D perhaps TRBD2 (5 bases). V lost 0 bases to trimming and J lost 4 bases, with 6 bases between them. The CDR3 runs 13 residues. Germline V gene data show CDR1 as PRHDT and CDR2 as FYEKMQ (reference sequence).

Here the CDR3 reads CASSPAGTSGNTIYF. In nucleotides, the CDR3 is TGTGCCAGCAGTCCAGCGGGGACCTCTGGAAACACCATATATTTT. The chain links TRBV28 to TRBJ1-3, with D perhaps matching TRBD1 (5 bases). The CDR3 has 15 amino acids. The V and J ends lost 5 bases and 0 bases respectively, with 11 bases between them. CDR1 MDHEN and CDR2 SYDVKM come from the germline V gene.

The chain combines TRBV11-2 with TRBJ1-4, with TRBD1 identical over 7 bases. The length of the CDR3 is 15 residues. CDR1 and CDR2 from the germline V gene are SGHAT and FQNNGV. V was pared by 2 bases and J by 8 bases, with 8 bases of the junction left unmatched. The CDR3 loop reads CASSLMETGLEKLFF. The CDR3 region has the DNA TGTGCCAGCAGCTTAATGGAGACAGGGTTAGAAAAACTGTTTTTT.

This chain links TRBV19 with TRBJ2-5; D might be TRBD2 (6 bases). V lost 10 bases, J lost 5 bases, and 20 bases lay in between. The germline gives CDR1 LNHDA, CDR2 SQIVND (reference sequence). The CDR3 runs 14 residues. CDR3 nucleotides: TGTGCCACTAGGAGGGACCGGTTGGAGGAGACCCAGTACTTC. This encodes CATRRDRLEETQYF.

In DNA, the CDR3 is TGCGCCAGCAGCCAAAACACTGAAGCTTTCTTT. It codes for CASSQNTEAFF. The chain combines TRBV5-1 with TRBJ1-1; D call uncertain. CDR1 SGHRS and CDR2 YFSETQ come from the germline V gene. This CDR3 contains 11 residues. Trimming took 4 bases from V and 2 from J, leaving 3 bases between them.

V gene TRBV27 combines with J gene TRBJ1-5, with TRBD1 as a possible D gene (6 bases). The length of the CDR3 is 13 residues. CDR1 is MNHEY, CDR2 SMNVEV, per germline (reference sequence). V shed 6 bases and J shed 5 bases, with 11 bases lying between them. CDR3 amino acids: CASSTGSYQPQHF. The DNA for the CDR3 is TGTGCCAGCAGCACAGGGTCATATCAGCCCCAGCATTTT.

This CDR3 reads CASSEGLAENTGELFF. Written as DNA, the CDR3 is TGTGCCAGCAGCGAGGGACTAGCGGAGAACACCGGGGAGCTGTTTTTT. The chain links TRBV7-3 to TRBJ2-2; 11 nucleotides align to TRBD2. V lost 5 bases and J lost 1; bases outside the gene matches: 3. Germline CDR1 and CDR2: SGHTA and FQGTGA. CDR3 length: 16 amino acids.

This clone was found a few times. The rearrangement links TRBV19 to TRBJ1-1; 7 bases agree with TRBD1. V lost 8 bases to trimming and J lost 8 bases; unmatched junction nucleotides: 14. The CDR3 consists of 14 residues. Germline lookup yields CDR1 LNHDA and CDR2 SQIVND (reference sequence). Written as DNA, the CDR3 is TGTGCCAGTGGGAACAGGGGACTGGGTGCGGAAGCTTTCTTT. Translated, it gives CASGNRGLGAEAFF.

The chain carries TRBV7-2 and TRBJ1-5; 7 bases match TRBD1. From germline, CDR1 is SGHTA and CDR2 FQGNSA. CDR3 length equals 14 residues. The V gene end was trimmed by 5 bases and the J gene end by 2 bases; junction bases not matched to a gene: 3. The CDR3 coding sequence is TGTGCCAGCAGCCTAACAGGGGGCAATCAGCCCCAGCATTTT. As protein: CASSLTGGNQPQHF.

A remark on this clone: The junction differs from germline at one of its ends, possibly a read error. J is TRBJ1-2 and V is TRBV2, with D uncertain. The CDR3 runs to 14 residues. Germline lookup yields CDR1 SNHLY and CDR2 FYNNEI. In DNA form, the CDR3 reads TGTGCCAGCAGTGAATCGGTATCTAACCATGGCTACACCTTC. It is translated as CASSESVSNHGYTF.

This chain links TRBV5-8 with TRBJ2-7; TRBD2 is a possible D gene (6 bases). With 4 bases removed from V and 5 bases from J, the gap between germline ends came to 16 bases. Per the germline V gene, CDR1 is SGHTS and CDR2 is YDEGEE. The CDR3 consists of 14 residues. CDR3 nucleotides: TGTGCCAGCAGCCCATTAGTGGGGGGTGACGAGCAGTACTTC. It yields the protein CASSPLVGGDEQYF.

The chain recombines TRBV5-4 with TRBJ2-5, with TRBD1 matching over 7 bases. Trimming removed 3 bases from V and 2 bases from J; junction bases left unmatched: 10. There are 16 residues in the CDR3. Per the germline V gene, CDR1 is SGHNT and CDR2 is YYREEE (reference sequence). CDR3 amino acids: CASSSEQGFRQETQYF. The CDR3 DNA sequence: TGTGCCAGCAGCTCCGAACAGGGGTTTCGGCAAGAGACCCAGTACTTC.

CDR3 region: CASSYWGQKSSPLHF. DNA for the CDR3: TGTGCCAGCAGTTACTGGGGGCAAAAGAGTTCACCCCTCCACTTT. The chain employs TRBV6-5 and TRBJ1-6; possible D gene TRBD1, 6 bases. Trimming left V 1 base short and J 9 bases short, with 13 bases between. Per germline, CDR1 MNHEY and CDR2 SVGAGI. CDR3 length equals 15 residues.

The CDR3 here is CASSRDTSYEQYF. In DNA, the CDR3 is TGTGCCAGCTCGCGGGACACCTCCTACGAGCAGTACTTC. J is TRBJ2-7 and V is TRBV18; D is perhaps TRBD1 or TRBD2 (6 bases each). V lost 6 bases, J lost 0 bases, and 9 bases lay in between. CDR3 length: 13 amino acids. The germline V gene has CDR1 KGHSH and CDR2 LQKENI.

The chain combines TRBV5-8 with TRBJ1-5; 7 bases are shared with TRBD1. CDR3 length: 15 residues. The ends lost 2 bases at V and 5 bases at J; junction bases unmatched: 7. Germline V lookup: CDR1 SGHTS, CDR2 YDEGEE. The CDR3 here is CASSFSDRVDQPQHF. As DNA, the CDR3 is TGTGCCAGCAGCTTTTCCGACAGGGTTGATCAGCCCCAGCATTTT.

The chain employs TRBV6-6 and TRBJ2-7; D perhaps matches TRBD1 (7 bases). Deletions cut 5 bases from V and 0 bases from J, with 14 bases between. The V gene's germline CDR1 is MNHNY and CDR2 SVGAGI (reference sequence). The length of the CDR3 is 15 residues. CDR3 amino acids: CASSRGTASSYEQYF. In DNA form, the CDR3 reads TGTGCCAGCAGTCGCGGGACAGCGAGCTCCTACGAGCAGTACTTC.

This chain links TRBV11-3 with TRBJ2-7; tentatively, D is TRBD1 (6 bases). CDR3 size: 11 residues. Trimming left V 7 bases short and J 3 bases short, with 7 bases between. Germline V CDR1 and CDR2: SGHNT, YENEEA. As DNA, the CDR3 is TGTGCCAGCAAACAGGGCTACGAGCAGTACTTC. The encoded protein is CASKQGYEQYF.

The genes are TRBV11-2 and TRBJ2-7, with 12 bases that match TRBD2. The CDR3 has 14 residues. The ends lost 6 bases at V and 7 bases at J; junction bases unmatched: 7. From germline, CDR1 is SGHAT and CDR2 FQNNGV. CDR3: CASRGGLAGQEQYF. As DNA, the CDR3 is TGTGCCAGCAGGGGGGGACTAGCGGGCCAGGAGCAGTACTTC. Complete variable domain (other parts from reference TRBV11-2 and TRBJ2-7): EAGVAQSPRYKIIEKRQSVAFWCNPISGHATLYWYQQILGQGPKLLIQFQNNGVVDDSQLPKDRFSAERLKGVDSTLKIQPAKLEDSAVYLCASRGGLAGQEQYFGPGTRLTVT.